The 22 T cell receptor beta chains reported below all come from one sample, sequenced in a study of beta chain features in type 1 diabetes. Expressed TCRB transcripts were sequenced because the entire RNA isolate underwent reverse transcription. Sequencing used immunoSEQ multiplex PCR; TCRdb keeps in-frame clones, though not all of them. The data show a few hundred thousand clones, roughly 9.8% seen once. These receptors have no identified antigens. Study results and limitations: There was a moderate but significant shortening of TCRB CDR3s in all four CD4+ subsets of Type 1 diabetes patients.

Input material: central memory CD4+ T cells from blood. The receptors shown here come from a man in his thirties or forties with type 1 diabetes.

This clone appeared a few times. Additional DNA sequences in this sample encode the identical CDR3. The CDR3 DNA is TGTGCCAGCAGCCCCCGACTAGCGGGAGGCCCGGATACGCAGTATTTT. This sequence encodes CASSPRLAGGPDTQYF. The chain couples TRBV9 to TRBJ2-3, with 13 nucleotides matching TRBD2. CDR3 length: 16 amino acids. Per germline, CDR1 SGDLS and CDR2 YYNGEE. Trimming at V came to 4 bases and at J to 6 bases, leaving 8 bases not matched to a gene.

The table lists this clone with many counts. This chain joins TRBV30 and TRBJ2-3; 7 bases match TRBD1. The germline gives CDR1 GTSNPN, CDR2 SVGIG (reference sequence). The CDR3 is 13 amino acids. Trimming took 0 bases from V and 14 from J; bases not matched to a gene: 11. The CDR3 here is CAWSVRRQGESYF. The CDR3 DNA reads as TGTGCCTGGAGTGTACGACGACAGGGAGAGTCGTATTTT.

The J gene is TRBJ2-7, the V gene TRBV2; TRBD1 aligns across 9 bases. From germline, CDR1 is SNHLY and CDR2 FYNNEI. After removal of 7 bases from V and 1 base from J, the junction contained 8 bases not matched to a gene. This CDR3 is 15 amino acids long. CDR3 sequence reads: CASTLSGTGSYEQYF. In nucleotides, the CDR3 is TGTGCCAGCACCCTTTCCGGGACAGGGTCCTACGAGCAGTACTTC. Full variable domain (remainder filled in from reference TRBV2 and TRBJ2-7): EPEVTQTPSHQVTQMGQEVILRCVPISNHLYFYWYRQILGQKVEFLVSFYNNEISEKSEIFDDQFSVERPDGSNFTLKIRSTKLEDSAMYFCASTLSGTGSYEQYFGPGTRLTVT.

The sample holds many counts of this clone. This rearrangement joins TRBV5-4 to TRBJ1-1; D not resolved. There are 12 residues in the CDR3. Germline CDR1 and CDR2: SGHNT and YYREEE (reference sequence). Trimming took off 4 bases at V and 4 bases at J, with 8 bases between the two ends. The CDR3 DNA reads TGTGCCAGCAGCCCAAATCCCACTGAAGCTTTCTTT. Protein product: CASSPNPTEAFF.

In this sample, this clone turned up a few times. J is TRBJ2-1 and V is TRBV25-1; no reliable D call. This CDR3 contains 11 residues. Germline CDR1 is MGHDK and CDR2 is SYGVNS. Deletions cut 1 base from V and 8 bases from J, with 3 bases between. CDR3 residues: CASSEFYEQFF. Written as DNA, the CDR3 is TGTGCCAGCAGTGAATTCTATGAGCAGTTCTTC.

The chain combines TRBV28 with TRBJ2-3; no definite D call. Germline lookup yields CDR1 MDHEN and CDR2 SYDVKM. This CDR3 contains 12 residues. The V gene lost 3 bases and the J gene lost 4 bases, with 5 bases spanning the gap. CDR3 DNA sequence: TGTGCCAGCAGTTTCGCCTCAGATACGCAGTATTTT. Its protein is CASSFASDTQYF.

This clone has only a few counts. The chain carries TRBV6-5 and TRBJ2-1, with 7 bases aligning to TRBD2. With V trimmed by 0 bases and J by 9 bases, 2 bases remained unmatched. From germline, CDR1 is MNHEY and CDR2 SVGAGI. There are 13 residues in the CDR3. CDR3 amino acids: CASSYSTSSEQFF. CDR3 coding DNA: TGTGCCAGCAGTTACTCGACTAGCAGTGAGCAGTTCTTC.

The CDR3 region has the DNA TGTGCCAGCAGTCCCCCGGGGGGAGGGTTCAGCGCTAATGAGCAGTTCTTC. Translated, it gives CASSPPGGGFSANEQFF. This chain links TRBV28 with TRBJ2-1; TRBD2 matches 7 bases. Germline-derived CDR1 and CDR2 are MDHEN and SYDVKM. CDR3 length equals 17 residues. V shed 5 bases, J shed 7 bases, and the junction held 17 bases outside the gene matches.

In this sample, this clone turned up a few times. The chain employs TRBV14 and TRBJ2-3; maybe TRBD2 (6 bases). The germline CDR1 and CDR2 sequences are SGHDN and FVKESK. Trimming removed 4 bases from V and 4 bases from J, with 15 bases in between. The CDR3 covers 15 residues. The CDR3 coding sequence is TGTGCCAGCAGCCCAAGGTATAGCGGACCAGATACGCAGTATTTT. As protein: CASSPRYSGPDTQYF.

The table lists this clone with a few counts. The V call is TRBV10-3, the J call TRBJ2-7, with D possibly TRBD2 on 7 matching bases. Trimming removed 7 bases from V and 5 bases from J, with 30 bases in between. The CDR3 runs 18 residues. CDR1 and CDR2 from the germline V gene are ENHRY and SYGVKD. CDR3 sequence (DNA): TGTGCCATCACCCGCGGGGGCGGAACCCCGGGGCGACGAGACGAGCAGTACTTC. Translating gives CAITRGGGTPGRRDEQYF.

This clone has more than one count but fewer than ten. V gene TRBV18 combines with J gene TRBJ2-1, with 7 bases lining up with TRBD2. With 2 bases clipped from V and 4 bases from J, the junction kept 5 bases outside the gene matches. The CDR3 runs to 15 residues. Germline V gene lookup returns CDR1 KGHSH and CDR2 LQKENI. CDR3 in DNA: TGTGCCAGCTCACCAGGGGGAGCGGGGTACAATGAGCAGTTCTTC. Translated, it gives CASSPGGAGYNEQFF.

This clone was seen a few times. Other DNA sequences from this sample encode an identical CDR3 as well. CDR3 residues: CSARDSYEQYF. The CDR3 DNA reads as TGCAGTGCTAGGGACAGCTACGAGCAGTACTTC. J is TRBJ2-7 and V is TRBV20-1; tentatively, D is TRBD1 (6 bases). This CDR3 region has 11 residues. Deletions cut 3 bases from V and 3 bases from J, with 6 bases between. Germline V lookup: CDR1 DFQATT, CDR2 SNEGSKA (reference sequence).

This clone was picked up a small number of times. J is TRBJ2-5 and V is TRBV29-1; D may be TRBD2 (6 bases). The germline CDR1 and CDR2 sequences are SQVTM and ANQGSEA. V lost 7 bases and J 1 base, leaving 16 bases between the germline ends. The CDR3 contains 14 residues. The CDR3 sequence: CSATGGAGQETQYF. The CDR3 DNA follows: TGCAGCGCCACTGGAGGGGCTGGCCAAGAGACCCAGTACTTC. The variable domain in full, with the rest retrieved from reference TRBV29-1 and TRBJ2-5, is SAVISQKPSRDICQRGTSLTIQCQVDSQVTMMFWYRQQPGQSLTLIATANQGSEATYESGFVIDKFPISRPNLTFSTLTVSNMSPEDSSIYLCSATGGAGQETQYFGPGTRLLVL.

On this clone itself: One end of the junction does not line up with germline, which may come from a read error. This sample also contains other DNA sequences that code for the same CDR3. V and J are TRBV27 and TRBJ2-3; no firm D call. Germline V gene lookup returns CDR1 MNHEY and CDR2 SMNVEV (reference sequence). The CDR3 has 13 amino acids. The CDR3: CASSLLGTDTQYF. CDR3 DNA sequence: TGTGCCAGCAGTTTATTGGGCACGGATACGCAGTATTTT.

This clone was counted only a few times. A much larger clone differs by one base, so this may be a read error. The chain combines TRBV28 with TRBJ1-2; maybe TRBD1 (5 bases). The CDR3 has 13 amino acids. Trimming took 4 bases from V and 0 from J, leaving 6 bases between them. Germline V gene data show CDR1 as MDHEN and CDR2 as SYDVKM. CDR3 sequence (DNA): TGTGCCAGCAGTTGGGGGGCTAACTATGGCTACACCTTC. Translation gives CASSWGANYGYTF.

The rearrangement uses TRBV4-3 and TRBJ1-1; D remains ambiguous. CDR3 length: 14 residues. The V gene lost 6 bases and the J gene lost 1 base, with 12 bases spanning the gap. Germline loops: CDR1 LGHNA, CDR2 YSLEER. The CDR3 DNA reads TGCGCCAGCAGTCCCGGAGGGAGGAACACTGAAGCTTTCTTT. Protein: CASSPGGRNTEAFF.

This clone was observed a few times. A much bigger clone sits one base away, suggesting this may be a read error. The chain recombines TRBV23-1 with TRBJ2-3; tentative D call: TRBD2 (6 bases). TRBV23-1 is known as an ORF, though its function is uncertain. V lost 8 bases, J lost 6 bases, and 24 bases lay in between. CDR3 length: 16 amino acids. The CDR3 DNA sequence: TGCGCCAGCTGGGCGGCGGGGAGCCCCTCTGTGGATACGCAGTATTTT. Its protein product is CASWAAGSPSVDTQYF.

This clone was counted a few times. The CDR3 here is CASSIGAEISGNTIYF. CDR3 DNA: TGTGCCAGTAGTATAGGAGCGGAAATCTCTGGAAACACCATATATTTT. V gene TRBV19 combines with J gene TRBJ1-3; no definite D call. Per germline, CDR1 LNHDA and CDR2 SQIVND (reference sequence). The CDR3 spans 16 residues. V lost 1 base, J lost 0 bases, and 10 bases lay in between.

The sample holds many counts of this clone. This rearrangement joins TRBV18 to TRBJ2-4; 8 bases align to TRBD1. Germline V gene lookup returns CDR1 KGHSH and CDR2 LQKENI. The CDR3 has 13 amino acids. V lost 3 bases and J lost 5; bases outside the gene matches: 0. In nucleotides, the CDR3 is TGTGCCAGCTCACCGGACAGGGAAAACATTCAGTACTTC. Protein sequence: CASSPDRENIQYF.

The sample holds a few counts of this clone. The V and J genes are TRBV27 and TRBJ1-5; the D is unclear. The V end was cut by 4 bases, the J end by 4 bases, with 11 bases between. Germline-derived CDR1 and CDR2 are MNHEY and SMNVEV (reference sequence). This CDR3 region has 14 residues. This chain's CDR3 is CASSYSGRNQPQHF. CDR3 bases: TGTGCCAGCAGTTATTCGGGGAGGAATCAGCCCCAGCATTTT.

The V call is TRBV5-4, the J call TRBJ1-2, with TRBD1 matching over 7 bases. The germline V gene encodes CDR1 SGHNT and CDR2 YYREEE (reference sequence). V lost 2 bases to trimming and J lost 6 bases; unmatched junction nucleotides: 10. This CDR3 contains 15 residues. The CDR3 is CASSFYDREWDGYTF. CDR3 bases: TGTGCCAGCAGCTTTTATGACAGGGAATGGGATGGCTACACCTTC.

This clone has a handful of counts. J is TRBJ1-2 and V is TRBV29-1; no clear D gene. In germline, CDR1 is SQVTM, CDR2 ANQGSEA. CDR3 length equals 12 residues. The V end was cut by 3 bases, the J end by 4 bases, with 9 bases between. The CDR3 protein is CSVERIPYGYTF. In DNA, the CDR3 is TGCAGCGTTGAGCGCATACCCTATGGCTACACCTTC.